The 31 T cell receptor beta chains in this list originate from one sample, sequenced in a study of read filtering for tumor transcriptome and immune sequencing. From approximately 430 ng of RNA, a library with molecular barcoded alpha/delta and beta/gamma adaptors was made. From the reads, TCRdb called clonotypes with MiXCR, one entry per CDR3 protein. This table holds more than 55,000 distinct CDR3 sequences, roughly 19% found once. Sequenced sample: a population of CD138-negative cells sorted from bone marrow. The receptor source for this set is a donor at least 40 years old with multiple myeloma.

The sample holds many counts of this clonotype. This chain joins TRBV7-9 and TRBJ2-7; D ambiguous. The CDR3 spans 12 residues. Germline CDR1 SEHNR, CDR2 FQNEAQ (reference sequence). V dropped 1 base and J dropped 6 bases, with 7 bases sitting between them. The CDR3, as DNA: TGTGCCAGCAGCTTAGTACCGGGCGAGCAGTACTTC. Protein sequence: CASSLVPGEQYF.

The sample holds many counts of this clonotype. Here the CDR3 DNA reads TGTGCCAGCATGGGAGACACCCCAGAGACCCAGTACTTC. Its protein is CASMGDTPETQYF. J is TRBJ2-5 and V is TRBV25-1, with a tentative D call TRBD2 (5 bases). CDR1 and CDR2 (germline): MGHDK, SYGVNS. The CDR3 covers 13 residues. Trimming shortened V by 7 bases and J by 4 bases, and 13 bases separated the two germline ends.

This clonotype has ten or more counts. The chain links TRBV28 to TRBJ2-1, with 8 bases that match TRBD1. V lost 5 bases and J lost 6; bases outside the gene matches: 9. Per germline, CDR1 MDHEN and CDR2 SYDVKM. CDR3 length: 15 residues. DNA of the CDR3: TGTGCCAGCAGTACCGGGGACAGGTTGTCCAATGAGCAGTTCTTC. The encoded protein is CASSTGDRLSNEQFF.

On this clonotype itself: Being one base from a much bigger clone, this may be a read error. The chain couples TRBV29-1 to TRBJ2-7, with 7 bases fitting TRBD2. The CDR3 is 12 amino acids. The germline V gene has CDR1 SQVTM and CDR2 ANQGSEA. This chain's CDR3 is CSVTTSSYGQYF. The CDR3 DNA reads TGCAGCGTTACGACTAGCTCCTACGGGCAGTACTTC.

This clonotype was observed many times. A much bigger clone sits one base away, suggesting this may be a read error. The chain has TRBV18 and TRBJ2-7, with D perhaps matching TRBD2 (6 bases). The CDR3 is 15 amino acids. Germline CDR1 KGHSH, CDR2 LQKENI. The CDR3, as DNA: TGTGCCAGCTCACCACCGGACGGGAGCTCCTACGGGCAGTACTTC. Its protein is CASSPPDGSSYGQYF.

The V gene is TRBV4-1, the J gene TRBJ2-7; TRBD2 agrees at 12 bases. Looked up from germline, CDR1 is MGHRA and CDR2 is YSYEKL. The junction had 6 bases not matched to a gene; V was cut back by 1 base and J by 5 bases. The CDR3 has 16 residues. CDR3 region: CASSQVPASGRDEQYF. Here the CDR3 DNA reads TGCGCCAGCAGCCAAGTTCCGGCTAGCGGGAGGGACGAGCAGTACTTC.

The chain couples TRBV5-6 to TRBJ2-2; 13 bases match TRBD2. The CDR3 covers 15 residues. Germline CDR1 SGHDT, CDR2 YYEEEE. V dropped 4 bases and J dropped 6; count of bases not matched to a gene: 3. CDR3 amino acids: CASSGLAGVPGELFF. CDR3 nucleotide sequence: TGTGCCAGCAGCGGACTAGCGGGAGTACCCGGGGAGCTGTTTTTT.

This clonotype occurred many times. This sequence joins TRBV2 and TRBJ2-1; tentative D call: TRBD1 (5 bases). V lost 7 bases, J lost 9 bases, and 10 bases lay in between. The CDR3 has 11 residues. Germline assignment: CDR1 SNHLY and CDR2 FYNNEI. Here the CDR3 DNA reads TGTGCCAGCACTGCAGGGCCTGAGCAGTTCTTC. Amino acids: CASTAGPEQFF.

The chain couples TRBV3-1 to TRBJ1-5, with D possibly TRBD1 on 5 matching bases. CDR1 LGHDT and CDR2 YNNKEL come from the germline V gene (reference sequence). The CDR3 covers 14 residues. V lost 1 base and J lost 4, with 8 bases in between. This chain's CDR3 is CASSQGQMNQPQHF. CDR3 nucleotides: TGTGCCAGCAGCCAAGGACAGATGAATCAGCCCCAGCATTTT.

This sequence joins TRBV7-2 and TRBJ2-5; 7 bases fit TRBD2. Germline assignment: CDR1 SGHTA and CDR2 FQGNSA. CDR3 length: 14 residues. V shed 8 bases, J shed 4 bases, and the junction held 10 bases outside the gene matches. The CDR3 DNA sequence: TGTGCCAGCGGAGCTTGGGGGGGACCAGAGACCCAGTACTTC. It encodes CASGAWGGPETQYF.

This clonotype turned up a few times. V is TRBV30 and J is TRBJ2-4, with TRBD1 matching over 11 bases. This CDR3 comprises 15 residues. J gave up 6 bases and V 0 bases, and 4 bases lay outside the gene matches. Germline values: CDR1 GTSNPN, CDR2 SVGIG (reference sequence). The CDR3 DNA sequence: TGTGCCTGGAGTGTGTTAGGGACAGGGGGAAACATTCAGTACTTC. It encodes CAWSVLGTGGNIQYF.

This clonotype appeared many times. The rearrangement links TRBV19 to TRBJ2-5; TRBD2 matches 11 bases. The germline V gene has CDR1 LNHDA and CDR2 SQIVND (reference sequence). The V segment lost 3 bases and the J segment 6 bases; nucleotides outside the gene matches: 6. This CDR3 has 15 amino acids. In DNA form, the CDR3 reads TGTGCCAGTAGTATGCAACTAGCGGGGGCCAAGACCCAGTACTTC. This encodes CASSMQLAGAKTQYF. The variable domain in full, completed from reference TRBV19 and TRBJ2-5, reads DGGITQSPKYLFRKEGQNVTLSCEQNLNHDAMYWYRQDPGQGLRLIYYSQIVNDFQKGDIAEGYSVSREKKESFPLTVTSAQKNPTAFYLCASSMQLAGAKTQYFGPGTRLLVL.

This clonotype was recorded many times. The chain couples TRBV19 to TRBJ2-7; D possibly corresponds to TRBD1 (6 bases). There are 15 residues in the CDR3. Between the trimmed V and J ends, which lost 3 bases and 6 bases, there was a span of 18 bases. Germline CDR1 is LNHDA and CDR2 is SQIVND (reference sequence). CDR3 sequence reads: CASSIQGQSLREQYF. The CDR3 DNA follows: TGTGCCAGTAGTATCCAAGGACAGTCCCTCCGCGAGCAGTACTTC.

This clonotype was recorded many times. The chain couples TRBV19 to TRBJ2-2; TRBD2 matches at 12 bases. V shed 3 bases, J shed 4 bases, and the junction held 3 bases outside the gene matches. Germline lookup yields CDR1 LNHDA and CDR2 SQIVND (reference sequence). CDR3 size: 16 residues. CDR3 sequence reads: CASSMTSGSGTGELFF. Written as DNA, the CDR3 is TGTGCCAGTAGTATGACTAGCGGGAGTGGCACCGGGGAGCTGTTTTTT.

This clonotype was seen at least ten times. This chain links TRBV7-2 with TRBJ2-2, with D perhaps matching TRBD2 (5 bases). This CDR3 is built from 14 residues. CDR1 is SGHTA, CDR2 FQGNSA, per germline. V lost 4 bases to trimming and J lost 1 base, with 7 bases between them. DNA of the CDR3: TGTGCCAGCAGCTCCGGGATGAACACCGGGGAGCTGTTTTTT. It specifies CASSSGMNTGELFF.

Ten or more counts support this clonotype. The gene calls are TRBV7-2 and TRBJ1-4, with 7 bases fitting TRBD1. Germline trimming cut 3 bases from V and 8 bases from J; bases unmatched to any gene: 6. Germline CDR1 SGHTA, CDR2 FQGNSA. CDR3 length: 14 residues. The CDR3 protein is CASSLMTGYEKLFF. Here the CDR3 DNA reads TGTGCCAGCAGCTTGATGACAGGGTACGAAAAACTGTTTTTT.

This clonotype was found many times. The J gene is TRBJ2-1, the V gene TRBV5-1; 12 bases line up with TRBD2. This CDR3 has 17 residues. V lost 4 bases to trimming and J lost 0 bases; unmatched junction nucleotides: 5. Looked up from germline, CDR1 is SGHRS and CDR2 is YFSETQ. The CDR3 DNA follows: TGCGCCAGCAGCATGACTAGCGGGGGTGTCTCCTACAATGAGCAGTTCTTC. Translated: CASSMTSGGVSYNEQFF.

This clonotype was seen repeatedly, ten times or more. This sequence joins TRBV7-9 and TRBJ1-2, with D unresolved. Germline V gene lookup returns CDR1 SEHNR and CDR2 FQNEAQ (reference sequence). The germline V and J ends were trimmed by 3 bases and 8 bases, with 13 bases remaining between them. CDR3 length: 13 residues. The CDR3 region is CASSFDNVGGYTF. The CDR3 coding sequence is TGTGCCAGCAGCTTTGACAACGTGGGCGGCTACACCTTC.

This clonotype was counted ten times or more. The rearrangement uses TRBV30 and TRBJ2-7; 11 nucleotides align to TRBD1. CDR1 and CDR2 (germline): GTSNPN, SVGIG (reference sequence). The CDR3 contains 14 residues. The V gene end was trimmed by 3 bases and the J gene end by 5 bases; junction bases not matched to a gene: 6. The CDR3 coding sequence is TGTGCCTGGAGCCAGGGGACAGGGGGGGACGAGCAGTACTTC. Protein sequence: CAWSQGTGGDEQYF.

This clonotype has just a few counts. The chain employs TRBV19 and TRBJ2-7, with TRBD2 identical over 8 bases. Germline lookup yields CDR1 LNHDA and CDR2 SQIVND (reference sequence). This CDR3 comprises 13 residues. Germline trimming cut 5 bases from V and 5 bases from J; bases unmatched to any gene: 5. The chain's CDR3 is CASSAAGADEQYF. CDR3 bases: TGTGCCAGTAGTGCAGCGGGAGCTGACGAGCAGTACTTC.

The V and J genes are TRBV5-6 and TRBJ2-4; TRBD1 or TRBD2 may be the D gene (5 bases each). The CDR3 spans 14 residues. V gave up 3 bases and J gave up 8 bases, with 15 bases separating them. Germline CDR1 is SGHDT and CDR2 is YYEEEE. The CDR3 spells CASSSGRRGDIQYF. CDR3 coding DNA: TGTGCCAGCAGCTCCGGCAGGCGAGGGGACATTCAGTACTTC.

The rearrangement joins TRBV20-1 to TRBJ2-7; 9 nucleotides agree with TRBD1. V dropped 5 bases and J dropped 1; count of bases not matched to a gene: 6. From germline, CDR1 is DFQATT and CDR2 SNEGSKA (reference sequence). The CDR3 totals 14 residues. As DNA, the CDR3 is TGCAGTGCTGACGCGGGACAGGGATCCTACGAGCAGTACTTC. It translates to CSADAGQGSYEQYF.

This clonotype was counted between two and nine times. The genes are TRBV10-1 and TRBJ2-7; weak D call: TRBD1 (6 bases). CDR3 length: 14 amino acids. Germline assignment: CDR1 WNHNN and CDR2 SYGVQD (reference sequence). V lost 0 bases to trimming and J lost 2 bases, with 8 bases between them. DNA for the CDR3: TGCGCCAGCAGTGAGTCCGGACAGCCCTACGAGCAGTACTTC. It specifies CASSESGQPYEQYF.

A few counts support this clonotype. V and J are TRBV25-1 and TRBJ1-2; the D gene is possibly TRBD1 (6 bases). CDR1 is MGHDK, CDR2 SYGVNS, per germline. This CDR3 is 13 amino acids long. V lost 5 bases and J lost 2, with 9 bases in between. CDR3 sequence reads: CASSPDRNYGYTF. CDR3 bases: TGTGCCAGCAGTCCTGACAGGAACTATGGCTACACCTTC.

This clonotype has a count of ten or more. The chain recombines TRBV6-5 with TRBJ2-2; 11 bases are a match to TRBD2. The CDR3 runs 15 residues. Germline lookup yields CDR1 MNHEY and CDR2 SVGAGI. J lost 6 bases, V lost 6 bases, and 6 bases had no gene match. This chain's CDR3 is CASSRLAGGSGELFF. CDR3 DNA: TGTGCCAGCAGCCGCTTAGCGGGAGGGTCCGGGGAGCTGTTTTTT.

About this clonotype itself: Given a far larger clone just one base away, this is likely a sequencing read error. The chain carries TRBV6-5 and TRBJ1-1, with no clear D. The CDR3 sequence is 11 residues long. V lost 8 bases and J lost 6, with 10 bases in between. Germline loops: CDR1 MNHEY, CDR2 SVGAGI. The DNA for the CDR3 is TGTGCCAGCGGCCTCGCTGCTGAAGCTTTCTTT. Protein sequence: CASGLAAEAFF.

This clonotype was seen many times. The chain links TRBV29-1 to TRBJ2-1; 13 nucleotides match TRBD2. CDR1 is SQVTM and CDR2 is ANQGSEA in the germline V gene. The J segment lost 5 bases and the V segment lost 3 bases, leaving 1 base of the junction unmatched. The CDR3 consists of 14 residues. CDR3 coding DNA: TGCAGCGTTGATGGGACTAGCGGGGACAATGAGCAGTTCTTC. It yields the protein CSVDGTSGDNEQFF.

In its sample, this clonotype was seen many times. The chain employs TRBV28 and TRBJ2-1; weak D call: TRBD2 (7 bases). Deletions cut 8 bases from V and 0 bases from J, with 11 bases between. This CDR3 contains 14 residues. The V gene's germline CDR1 is MDHEN and CDR2 SYDVKM. The CDR3 nucleotides are TGTGCCAGCGGGGGCGGGAGCTCCTACAATGAGCAGTTCTTC. Its translation is CASGGGSSYNEQFF. The complete variable domain, with remaining parts taken from reference TRBV28 and TRBJ2-1, reads DVKVTQSSRYLVKRTGEKVFLECVQDMDHENMFWYRQDPGLGLRLIYFSYDVKMKEKGDIPEGYSVSREKKERFSLILESASTNQTSMYLCASGGGSSYNEQFFGPGTRLTVL.

Many counts were recorded for this clonotype. In DNA, the CDR3 is TGCAGTGCTAGAGATCCCCCGGGGTACACCTACGAGCAGTACTTC. As protein: CSARDPPGYTYEQYF. The chain combines TRBV20-1 with TRBJ2-7, with D maybe TRBD2 (5 bases). This CDR3 is 15 amino acids long. Germline-derived CDR1 and CDR2 are DFQATT and SNEGSKA (reference sequence). The V and J ends lost 0 bases and 2 bases respectively, with 14 bases between them.

With regard to this clonotype: A clone one base away is much larger, so this may be a read error. CDR3 loop: CSANNYEQCF. CDR3 in DNA: TGCAGTGCCAATAACTACGAGCAGTGCTTC. The chain employs TRBV20-1 and TRBJ2-7; no clear D. The CDR3 has 10 residues. Per germline, CDR1 DFQATT and CDR2 SNEGSKA (reference sequence).

The rearrangement links TRBV12-3 or TRBV12-4 to TRBJ2-2; a possible D gene is TRBD2 (6 bases). The V gene lost 3 bases and the J gene lost 6 bases, with 11 bases spanning the gap. CDR3 length: 14 residues. The CDR3: CASSLGGSAGELFF. CDR3 DNA sequence: TGTGCCAGCAGTTTGGGGGGATCGGCCGGGGAGCTGTTTTTT.